This T cell receptor beta chain was documented in a study of T cell clonotyping in hematopoietic cell transplantation. This clone has just one count. Its antigen is not identified. Study observations and caveats: Pathologically expanded recipient clonotypes increased progressively from day 30 to day 180 as diversity fell.

TCRdb's table, derived via immunoSEQ multiplex PCR, lists solely in-frame clones and lacks some. Here the sample spans a few thousand clones, roughly 88% being singletons. This receptor was obtained from a female patient aged 50 to 65 who had an allogeneic stem cell transplant from a related donor, so the T cells may come from the graft donor. Some clones in this sample may be carry-over from other donors' samples. The sequencing used peripheral blood mononuclear cells, collected 100 days after allogeneic stem cell transplant.

The CDR3 coding sequence is TGTGCCTGGAGTCTAAGGAACTATGGCTACACCTTC. Translation: CAWSLRNYGYTF. V and J are TRBV30 and TRBJ1-2; D is undetermined. Trimming pared 2 bases from V and 2 bases from J, leaving 6 bases between. Germline values: CDR1 GTSNPN, CDR2 SVGIG (reference sequence). This CDR3 contains 12 residues.